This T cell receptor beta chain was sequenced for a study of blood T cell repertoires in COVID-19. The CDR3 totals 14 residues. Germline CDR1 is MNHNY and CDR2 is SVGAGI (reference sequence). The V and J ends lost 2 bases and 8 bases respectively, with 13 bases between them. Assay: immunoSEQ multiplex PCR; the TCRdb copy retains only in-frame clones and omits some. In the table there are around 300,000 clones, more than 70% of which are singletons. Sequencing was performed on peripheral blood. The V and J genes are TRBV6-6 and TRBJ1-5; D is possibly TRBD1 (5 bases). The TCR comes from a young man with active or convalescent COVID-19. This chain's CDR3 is CASSYPGGEEPQHF. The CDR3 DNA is TGTGCCAGCAGTTACCCGGGGGGAGAGGAGCCCCAGCATTTT.